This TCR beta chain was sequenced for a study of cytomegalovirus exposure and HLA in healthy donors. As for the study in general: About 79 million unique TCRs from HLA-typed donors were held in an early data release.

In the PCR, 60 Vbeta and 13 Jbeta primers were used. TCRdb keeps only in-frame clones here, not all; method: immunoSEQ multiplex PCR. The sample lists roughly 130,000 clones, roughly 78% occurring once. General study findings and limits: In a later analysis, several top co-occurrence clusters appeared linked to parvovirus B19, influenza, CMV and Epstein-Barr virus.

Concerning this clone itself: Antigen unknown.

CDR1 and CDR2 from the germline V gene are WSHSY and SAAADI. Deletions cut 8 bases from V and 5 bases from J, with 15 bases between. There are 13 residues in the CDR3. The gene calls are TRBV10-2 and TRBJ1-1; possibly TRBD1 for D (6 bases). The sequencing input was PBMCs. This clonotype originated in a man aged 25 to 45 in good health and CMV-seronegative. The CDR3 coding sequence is TGCGCCAGCGGGGGGGGACAAATTACTGAAGCTTTCTTT. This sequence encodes CASGGGQITEAFF.